Given below is one TCR beta chain in context. Its antigen is as yet unknown. These data belong to a study of cytomegalovirus exposure and HLA in healthy donors. On the study more broadly: Clustering assigned about 76% of the 350 to 400 genotyped donors to the Caucasian-associated ancestry cluster. General study findings and limits: Researchers counted 150 to 200 TCR beta chains as cytomegalovirus-associated. Across donors, most TCRs were seen rarely, yet some public ones were widespread. About 87% or about 30% of the time was how often most TCR beta V segments were productive, according to an earlier analysis.

Germline V CDR1 and CDR2: MNHEY, SVGAGI. CDR3 length: 14 amino acids. V was pared by 5 bases and J by 4 bases, with 8 bases of the junction left unmatched. The PCR ran on 60 Vbeta and 13 Jbeta primers. Sequencing used immunoSEQ multiplex PCR; TCRdb keeps in-frame clones, though not all of them. Of 100,000 to 150,000 clones detected, around 80% appear once; the ten largest clones hold around 13%. This TCR derives from a woman aged 55-75 years in good health and CMV-seropositive. The sample comprised PBMCs. This chain uses TRBV6-5 with TRBJ2-7, with TRBD2 matching over 7 bases. The CDR3, as DNA: TGTGCCAGCAGTACCCTCTCCGGGAGGTACGAGCAGTACTTC. Amino acid sequence: CASSTLSGRYEQYF.